This entry is about one T cell receptor beta chain. This sample stems from a study of blood T cell repertoires in COVID-19. Study-level background: Acute and convalescent COVID-19 samples came from the United States, Italy and Spain. Nucleic acid was either cDNA or gDNA, and it came from T cells, B-cell-depleted T cells, or PBMCs.

Authors' analysis steps: Nucleated cell number was recorded as an estimate derived from reference gene primer amplification. Data came from immunoSEQ multiplex PCR; TCRdb stores just in-frame clones and leaves some out. Clonal size and the V and J genes are those of that table, whereas D and trimming came from the DNA. In the table there are over 150,000 clones, about 88% of which are singletons. Followed longitudinally, the Seattle patients had been enrolled during active infection. Per germline, CDR1 SGHNT and CDR2 YENEEA. The CDR3 spans 14 residues. V shed 5 bases and J shed 5 bases, with 15 bases lying between them.

Sequencing was carried out using peripheral blood. The sequence was obtained from a man between 50 and 59 years old with COVID-19, enrolled during active disease. The chain uses TRBV11-3 and TRBJ1-1; possibly TRBD1 for D (5 bases). The CDR3 DNA reads as TGTGCCAGCAGCAAAGGTGGGGGGGAGACTGAAGCTTTCTTT. Amino acid sequence: CASSKGGGETEAFF.